This TCR beta chain stems from a study of beta chain features in type 1 diabetes. Remarks on this clone: The antigen remains unidentified.

Sequencing targeted expressed TCRB transcripts, as all isolated RNA had been reverse transcribed. Method: immunoSEQ multiplex PCR; TCRdb's copy keeps in-frame clones and lacks some. The sample lists hundreds of thousands of clones; 14% to 15% were seen once. General observations from the study: Any PCR bias toward short templates would affect both groups alike. Shorter TCRB CDR3s, moderately but significantly so, marked every one of the four CD4+ subsets in Type 1 diabetes patients.

The sequence was obtained from a man aged 18 to 35 with type 1 diabetes. Sequenced input: naive CD4+ T cells from blood.

CDR3 region: CASSLVGPLREYNEQFF. CDR3 sequence (DNA): TGTGCCAGCAGCTTGGTAGGGCCTTTGCGGGAGTACAATGAGCAGTTCTTC. The V gene is TRBV5-6, the J gene TRBJ2-1; 7 nucleotides match TRBD2. The germline gives CDR1 SGHDT, CDR2 YYEEEE. V lost 0 bases and J lost 4; bases outside the gene matches: 10. The CDR3 is 17 amino acids.